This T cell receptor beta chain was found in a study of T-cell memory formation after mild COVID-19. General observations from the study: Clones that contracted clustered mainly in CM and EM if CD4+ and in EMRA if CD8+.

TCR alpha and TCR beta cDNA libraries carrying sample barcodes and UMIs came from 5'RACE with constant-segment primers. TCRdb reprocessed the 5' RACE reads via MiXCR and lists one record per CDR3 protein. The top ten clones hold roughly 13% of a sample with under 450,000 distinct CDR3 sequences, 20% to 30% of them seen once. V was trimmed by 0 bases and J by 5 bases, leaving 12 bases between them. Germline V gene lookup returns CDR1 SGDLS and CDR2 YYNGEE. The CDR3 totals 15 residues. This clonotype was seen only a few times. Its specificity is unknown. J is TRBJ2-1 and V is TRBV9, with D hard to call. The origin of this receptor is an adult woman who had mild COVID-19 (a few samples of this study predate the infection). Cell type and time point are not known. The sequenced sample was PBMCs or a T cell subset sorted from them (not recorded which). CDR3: CASSVGGNINNEQFF. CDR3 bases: TGTGCCAGCAGCGTAGGTGGCAACATTAACAATGAGCAGTTCTTC.